A selection of T cell receptor beta chains follows, all from one sample in a study of graft-versus-host responses after intestinal transplantation. The table came from immunoSEQ multiplex PCR; TCRdb's copy has only in-frame clones and leaves some out. This table has 9,500 to 10,000 clones, about 77% appearing once. Sequenced here: ileum tissue, sampled approximately 16 months after intestinal transplantation. The receptors were gathered from a human patient who received an intestinal transplant, so some T cells may come from the graft donor. The CDR3 runs from the conserved cysteine through the conserved F or W. A D gene is named only where the DNA matches it firmly. Size is stated for part of the rows, as once, few or many counts, or as a class when the clone is expanded.

>TRBV6-5|.|TRBJ2-3|.
TGTGCCAGCACCTCGTCCACAGATACGCAGTATTTT
CASTSSTDTQYF
>TRBV5-1|.|TRBJ1-1|.
TGCGCCAGCAGCTTGAAGGGTCAGAACACTGAAGCTTTCTTT
CASSLKGQNTEAFF
>TRBV2|.|TRBJ1-2|.
TGTGCCAGCGAGGCGGAGTATGGCTACACCTTC
CASEAEYGYTF
>TRBV15|.|TRBJ1-3|.
TGTGCCACCAAGGGCTCTGGAAACACCATATATTTT
CATKGSGNTIYF
>TRBV4-1|TRBD1|TRBJ1-6|.
TGCGCCAGCACTATGACAGGGCATAATTCACCCCTCCACTTT
CASTMTGHNSPLHF
>TRBV7-7|TRBD2|TRBJ2-1|.
TGTGCCAGCAGCTTAACCTTGGGACTAGCGCTTAATGAGCAGTTCTTC
CASSLTLGLALNEQFF
>TRBV7-6|.|TRBJ1-1|.
TGTGCCAGCAGCTTAGGAGGTGTGAACACTGAAGCTTTCTTT
CASSLGGVNTEAFF
>TRBV28|TRBD2|TRBJ2-3|.
TGTGCCAGCAGTCGACTAGCGGGGGGGCCTAGGGCAGATACGCAGTATTTT
CASSRLAGGPRADTQYF
>TRBV6-1|.|TRBJ1-1|once
TGTGCCAGCAGTGAAGGGTCTGGAGGGAACACTGAAGCTTTCTTT
CASSEGSGGNTEAFF
>TRBV2|TRBD1|TRBJ1-2|.
TGTGCCAGCACCGAGGGGGCGAGCAACTATGGCTACACCTTC
CASTEGASNYGYTF
>TRBV6-6|.|TRBJ1-4|.
TGTGCCAGCAGAGAAGATGCAACTAATGAAAAACTGTTTTTT
CASREDATNEKLFF
>TRBV7-8|.|TRBJ2-1|.
TGTGCCAGCAGCTTAGAACCTAGTAGGGATGAGCAGTTCTTC
CASSLEPSRDEQFF
>TRBV11-2|TRBD2|TRBJ2-1|once
TGTGCCAGCAGCTCGACGGGGGGCTCCTACAATGAGCAGTTCTTC
CASSSTGGSYNEQFF
>TRBV4-1|.|TRBJ2-1|.
TGCGCCAGCAGCCAAGAAGGTGGGGGCAATGAGCAGTTCTTC
CASSQEGGGNEQFF
>TRBV29-1|TRBD1|TRBJ2-3|.
TGCAGCGCTCGACAGGGGGGCACAGATACGCAGTATTTT
CSARQGGTDTQYF
>TRBV5-1|TRBD2|TRBJ2-1|.
TGCGCCAGCAGCCCTAGCGGGGGGCAGAGCTCCTACAATGAGCAGTTCTTC
CASSPSGGQSSYNEQFF
>TRBV5-4|.|TRBJ2-3|few
TGTGCCAGCAGCTTGAACGACAGGATCACAGATACGCAGTATTTT
CASSLNDRITDTQYF
>TRBV4-1|.|TRBJ2-1|.
TGCGCCAGCAGCCCACACGCGTATAGTATCGGTGAGCAGTTCTTC
CASSPHAYSIGEQFF
>TRBV18|.|TRBJ1-4|.
TGTGCCAGCTCACGGGGGCAGGATGAAAAACTGTTTTTT
CASSRGQDEKLFF
>TRBV27|TRBD1|TRBJ2-7|.
TGTGCCAGCAGGCAACAGGGGGGCACCTACGAGCAGTACTTC
CASRQQGGTYEQYF
>TRBV19|TRBD2|TRBJ2-1|.
TGTGCCAGTAGTACGTTAGCGGGGGGGAGGAATGAGCAGTTCTTC
CASSTLAGGRNEQFF
>TRBV25-1|TRBD1|TRBJ2-7|.
TGTGCCAGCAGTGGAGACAGGGGGAAGCAGTACTTC
CASSGDRGKQYF
>TRBV4-2|.|TRBJ1-3|.
TGTGCCAGCAGCGCCTCACAGGTCCCCTCTGGAAACACCATATACTTT
CASSASQVPSGNTIYF
>TRBV10-3|TRBD1|TRBJ2-5|once
TGTGCCATCAGTGAGTCTGGGATGGGACAGGGTCGAGAGACCCAGTACTTC
CAISESGMGQGRETQYF
>TRBV28|.|TRBJ1-5|.
TGTGCCAGCAGTCATCACATAGGACAAAGCAATCAGCCCCAGCATTTT
CASSHHIGQSNQPQHF
>TRBV14|.|TRBJ1-1|.
TGTGCCAGCAGCTGGGGAACAGGGACTGAAGCTTTCTTT
CASSWGTGTEAFF
>TRBV9|.|TRBJ2-7|.
TGTGCCAGCAGCCAAGCTGAAACCTACGAGCAGTACTTC
CASSQAETYEQYF
>TRBV4-2|.|TRBJ2-7|few
TGTGCCAGCAGCCAAGACTTAGGGCACTCCTACGAGCAGTACTTC
CASSQDLGHSYEQYF
>TRBV29-1|TRBD2|TRBJ2-5|.
TGCAGCGCTGGACTAGCGGGGGGCGGGAAGACCCAGTACTTC
CSAGLAGGGKTQYF
>TRBV28|.|TRBJ1-5|.
TGTGCCAGCAGTTATCACCCATTCTACAATCAGCCCCAGCATTTT
CASSYHPFYNQPQHF
>TRBV27|TRBD1|TRBJ2-7|.
TGTGCCAGCAGTTTATCGTTTCAACCCAGGACAGGGGGAAACTACGAGCAGTACTTC
CASSLSFQPRTGGNYEQYF
>TRBV2|.|TRBJ2-1|once
TGTGCCAGCACGACTAGAGGCACCTACAATGAGCAGTTCTTC
CASTTRGTYNEQFF
>TRBV10-3|.|TRBJ2-3|few
TGTGCCATCAGTGAGTCGACACTCAGCGGAGTCAGCACAGATACGCAGTATTTT
CAISESTLSGVSTDTQYF
>TRBV4-1|TRBD1|TRBJ2-7|.
TGCGCCAGCAGCCAAGAGGGACAGTATGACGAGCAGTACTTC
CASSQEGQYDEQYF
>TRBV5-5|.|TRBJ1-5|once
TGTGCCAGCGGAACCCCGGACGGGCCATCTTACAATCAGCCCCAGCATTTT
CASGTPDGPSYNQPQHF
>TRBV6-1|TRBD1|TRBJ1-6|.
TGTGCCAGCAGTGAAAGGGGGACAGGGGTTTACTATAATTCACCCCTCCACTTT
CASSERGTGVYYNSPLHF
>TRBV9|.|TRBJ2-2|.
TGTGCCAGCAGCGCAGGTGTGGGGGGTAAAGCCGGGGAGCTGTTTTTT
CASSAGVGGKAGELFF
>TRBV6-6|TRBD1|TRBJ1-2|few
TGTGCCAGCCTTCAGGGGGGGGACTATGGCTACACCTTC
CASLQGGDYGYTF
>TRBV6-1|TRBD1|TRBJ1-1|once
TGTGCCAGCAGTGAAATGGAGCAGGGGGCTGCTTTCTTT
CASSEMEQGAAFF
>TRBV6-4|TRBD1|TRBJ2-6|.
TGTGCCAGCAGCGGGACAGGGGGCGCTGGGGCCAACGTCCTGACTTTC
CASSGTGGAGANVLTF
>TRBV6-6|.|TRBJ2-7|.
TGTGCCAGCAGTTACTCGAGCCAGGGTATGGGCTACGAGCAGTACTTC
CASSYSSQGMGYEQYF
>TRBV23-1|.|TRBJ1-5|.
TGCGCCAGCGGATCCAGACAGGTGGGATTTAGCAATCAGCCCCAGCATTTT
CASGSRQVGFSNQPQHF
>TRBV6-1|.|TRBJ1-1|once
TGTGCCAGCAGTTTTGGGAACACTGAAGCTTTCTTT
CASSFGNTEAFF
>TRBV6-5|.|TRBJ2-6|few
TGTGCCAGCAGTCCGACTGTTTCGGCCAACGTCCTGACTTTC
CASSPTVSANVLTF
>TRBV7-6|.|TRBJ1-1|.
TGTGCCAGCAGCTTATCCCAGAATACTGAAGCTTTCTTT
CASSLSQNTEAFF
>TRBV7-8|.|TRBJ1-2|.
TGTGCCAGCAGCTTAGGTTCTTTTGGGGTGCTAGAGGGCTACACCTTC
CASSLGSFGVLEGYTF
>TRBV15|.|TRBJ1-2|.
TGTGCCACCAGCAGAGACCGACGCGGACCCACGGGGGAAAACTATGGCTACACCTTC
CATSRDRRGPTGENYGYTF
>TRBV6-1|TRBD1|TRBJ2-3|few
TGTGCCAGCAGTGAACAACAGGGGGCAACAGATACGCAGTATTTT
CASSEQQGATDTQYF